One and the same sample provided the 31 T cell receptor beta chains below, sequenced in a study of cytomegalovirus exposure and HLA in healthy donors (dated by TCRdb to the late 2010s). The library was made by the immunoSEQ multiplex PCR assay. This is the immuneACCESS table as TCRdb keeps it, with only in-frame sequences that have V and J called. A part of the clones is gone; compared with another copy, unresolved V genes explain less than half, and the rest is unexplained. Across this sample there are roughly 330,000 clones, with about 90% seen only once. The ten most abundant clones make up 0.95% to 1.5% of the sample. The sample taken for sequencing was PBMCs. These receptors came from a woman aged 25-40 years in good health and CMV-seropositive.

The CDR3 nucleotides read TGCGCCAGCAGCCAAGAGGGACAGGGAACCTACAATGAGCAGTTCTTC. Residues: CASSQEGQGTYNEQFF. V is TRBV4-3 and J is TRBJ2-1, with TRBD1 matching over 9 bases. After removal of 0 bases from V and 2 bases from J, the junction contained 2 bases not matched to a gene. The CDR3 sequence is 16 residues long. In germline, CDR1 is LGHNA, CDR2 YSLEER.

This chain connects TRBV9 to TRBJ1-1, with 7 bases lining up with TRBD1. In germline, CDR1 is SGDLS, CDR2 YYNGEE. The V and J ends lost 0 bases and 1 base, in that order; junction bases with no gene match: 6. This CDR3 has 16 amino acids. Here the CDR3 reads CASSVAEGARNTEAFF. The CDR3 DNA reads TGTGCCAGCAGCGTAGCTGAGGGGGCGCGGAACACTGAAGCTTTCTTT.

The V call is TRBV4-3, the J call TRBJ1-2; D ambiguous. Between the trimmed V and J ends, which lost 4 bases and 2 bases, there was a span of 17 bases. The CDR3 length is 16 residues. CDR1 is LGHNA and CDR2 is YSLEER in the germline V gene. This CDR3 is CASSLQQGQANYGYTF. The CDR3 coding sequence is TGCGCCAGCAGCCTCCAGCAAGGGCAGGCAAACTATGGCTACACCTTC.

The V and J genes are TRBV15 and TRBJ2-7; no clear D gene. CDR3 size: 17 residues. Looked up from germline, CDR1 is LNHNV and CDR2 is YYDKDF (reference sequence). Trimming removed 0 bases from V and 0 bases from J, with 15 bases in between. The chain's CDR3 is CATSREGPQGLSYEQYF. The CDR3 region has the DNA TGTGCCACCAGCAGAGAAGGGCCCCAAGGCCTCTCCTACGAGCAGTACTTC.

The gene calls are TRBV30 and TRBJ1-1; D unclear. This CDR3 has 11 residues. Germline loops: CDR1 GTSNPN, CDR2 SVGIG (reference sequence). The V and J ends lost 7 bases and 1 base respectively, with 7 bases between them. The CDR3 region is CASDPNTEAFF. CDR3 DNA: TGTGCCTCCGATCCGAACACTGAAGCTTTCTTT.

J is TRBJ2-7 and V is TRBV6-5; 11 bases are a match to TRBD2. Germline lookup yields CDR1 MNHEY and CDR2 SVGAGI. The CDR3 consists of 15 residues. Trimming took 4 bases from V and 2 from J; bases not matched to a gene: 4. Written as DNA, the CDR3 is TGTGCCAGCAGTTCCGGGACTAGCGGCCCCTACGAGCAGTACTTC. Amino acid sequence: CASSSGTSGPYEQYF.

This chain connects TRBV7-6 to TRBJ1-4; D is ambiguous. Trimming stripped 5 bases from V and 2 bases from J, with 15 bases between. The CDR3 is 16 residues long. Germline V gene sequence: CDR1 SGHVS, CDR2 FNYEAQ. CDR3 nucleotide sequence: TGTGCCAGCAGCCCCGGAACATTTGCGACTAATGAAAAACTGTTTTTT. It is translated as CASSPGTFATNEKLFF.

This chain joins TRBV7-8 and TRBJ2-7, with 8 nucleotides matching TRBD2. The V gene's germline CDR1 is SGHVS and CDR2 FQNEAQ. Trimming at V came to 1 base and at J to 7 bases, leaving 9 bases not matched to a gene. The CDR3 runs 15 residues. In DNA form, the CDR3 reads TGTGCCAGCAGCTTAGGGGGACTAGGTGCGGTAGAGCAGTACTTC. This translates into CASSLGGLGAVEQYF.

The sample holds one count of this clone. The chain is built from TRBV2 and TRBJ2-1; 9 nucleotides match TRBD2. Looked up from germline, CDR1 is SNHLY and CDR2 is FYNNEI. Trimming removed 8 bases from V and 10 bases from J; junction bases left unmatched: 15. This CDR3 is 15 amino acids long. CDR3 in DNA: TGTGCCAGCGGGTTAAGCGGGGGGACCTTTACGGAGCAGTTCTTC. Protein: CASGLSGGTFTEQFF.

Here the CDR3 reads CASSSWSKTGELFF. The CDR3 coding sequence is TGTGCCAGCAGCTCCTGGAGTAAAACCGGGGAGCTGTTTTTT. V gene TRBV13 combines with J gene TRBJ2-2; D is uncertain. CDR1 is PRHDT and CDR2 is FYEKMQ in the germline V gene (reference sequence). Trimming left V 4 bases short and J 5 bases short, with 11 bases between. This CDR3 is 14 amino acids long.

The chain joins TRBV9 to TRBJ2-1, with TRBD2 matching 13 bases. CDR3 length: 20 residues. The V gene's germline CDR1 is SGDLS and CDR2 YYNGEE. V was pared by 3 bases and J by 0 bases, with 12 bases of the junction left unmatched. CDR3 in DNA: TGTGCCAGCAGCGGAGGCGGGTGGACTAGCGGGAGTATCTCCTACAATGAGCAGTTCTTC. Translated: CASSGGGWTSGSISYNEQFF.

The chain recombines TRBV25-1 with TRBJ1-3, with D unresolved. Germline CDR1 MGHDK, CDR2 SYGVNS. Trimming took 1 base from V and 2 from J, leaving 6 bases between them. CDR3 length: 14 residues. CDR3 bases: TGTGCCAGCAGTGAATGGGGAGCTGGAAACACCATATATTTT. It encodes CASSEWGAGNTIYF.

V usage is TRBV7-8 and J usage is TRBJ2-7, with D perhaps TRBD1 or TRBD2 (5 bases each). The CDR3 loop spans 15 amino acids. From germline, CDR1 is SGHVS and CDR2 FQNEAQ. Deletions cut 5 bases from V and 0 bases from J, with 14 bases between. The CDR3: CASSPGFSGSYEQYF. DNA for the CDR3: TGTGCCAGCAGCCCAGGGTTCAGCGGCTCCTACGAGCAGTACTTC.

The J gene is TRBJ2-1, the V gene TRBV5-6; D gene unclear. Trimming removed 5 bases at V and 7 bases at J, with 10 bases between. Per the germline V gene, CDR1 is SGHDT and CDR2 is YYEEEE. The CDR3 totals 12 residues. Written as DNA, the CDR3 is TGTGCCAGCAGTACATGGGGTAATGAGCAGTTCTTC. Residues: CASSTWGNEQFF.

The J gene is TRBJ1-4, the V gene TRBV28; tentative D call: TRBD1 (5 bases). Trimming removed 4 bases from V and 9 bases from J, with 15 bases in between. The CDR3 consists of 14 residues. The V gene's germline CDR1 is MDHEN and CDR2 SYDVKM. CDR3 in DNA: TGTGCCAGCAGTTCCCGGGGTGGGGGACAAAAACTGTTTTTT. Translation gives CASSSRGGGQKLFF.

This chain uses TRBV11-2 with TRBJ1-4; D ambiguous. Trimming took 6 bases from V and 6 from J, leaving 8 bases between them. Germline CDR1 reads SGHAT; CDR2 reads FQNNGV. This CDR3 is built from 12 residues. In DNA, the CDR3 is TGTGCCAGCAGGCAGGTCGATGAAAAACTGTTTTTT. Residues: CASRQVDEKLFF. The variable domain in full, completed from reference TRBV11-2 and TRBJ1-4, reads EAGVAQSPRYKIIEKRQSVAFWCNPISGHATLYWYQQILGQGPKLLIQFQNNGVVDDSQLPKDRFSAERLKGVDSTLKIQPAKLEDSAVYLCASRQVDEKLFFGSGTQLSVL.

The chain is built from TRBV30 and TRBJ2-1, with 9 nucleotides matching TRBD2. The V gene's germline CDR1 is GTSNPN and CDR2 SVGIG (reference sequence). J was trimmed by 4 bases and V by 2 bases; bases with no gene match: 12. CDR3 size: 17 residues. The CDR3 sequence is CAWSWIAGEILYNEQFF. CDR3 nucleotides: TGTGCCTGGAGTTGGATAGCGGGAGAAATCTTATACAATGAGCAGTTCTTC.

CDR3 nucleotides: TGCGCCAGCAGCCAAGATCCTGCAACTAATGAAAAACTGTTTTTT. As protein: CASSQDPATNEKLFF. The chain carries TRBV4-1 and TRBJ1-4; D uncertain. The V and J ends lost 0 bases and 0 bases respectively, with 5 bases between them. The CDR3 has 15 amino acids. CDR1 and CDR2 (germline): MGHRA, YSYEKL.

Here the CDR3 reads CASSDRDPRPSYEQYF. The CDR3 coding sequence is TGTGCCAGCAGTGACCGGGACCCAAGGCCCTCTTACGAGCAGTACTTC. The rearrangement links TRBV28 to TRBJ2-7; D possibly uses TRBD1 or TRBD2 (5 bases each). The CDR3 runs 16 residues. The V end lost 5 bases, the J end lost 4 bases, and 21 bases lay between the germline ends. The germline V gene has CDR1 MDHEN and CDR2 SYDVKM.

There are a few counts of this clone. The V call is TRBV15, the J call TRBJ1-2; D is uncertain. Germline-derived CDR1 and CDR2 are LNHNV and YYDKDF (reference sequence). There are 12 residues in the CDR3. Trimming stripped 5 bases from V and 7 bases from J, with 11 bases between. The CDR3 nucleotides read TGTGCCACCAGCGCCCAATTACTTGGCTACACCTTC. This translates into CATSAQLLGYTF.

V usage is TRBV11-2 and J usage is TRBJ2-7; 7 bases fit TRBD1. Per germline, CDR1 SGHAT and CDR2 FQNNGV. The CDR3 consists of 15 residues. With 5 bases clipped from V and 3 bases from J, the junction kept 10 bases outside the gene matches. DNA for the CDR3: TGTGCCAGCAGCGCACGACAGGGCCTAGGCTACGAGCAGTACTTC. Amino acids: CASSARQGLGYEQYF. Complete variable domain (other parts from reference TRBV11-2 and TRBJ2-7): EAGVAQSPRYKIIEKRQSVAFWCNPISGHATLYWYQQILGQGPKLLIQFQNNGVVDDSQLPKDRFSAERLKGVDSTLKIQPAKLEDSAVYLCASSARQGLGYEQYFGPGTRLTVT.

The V gene is TRBV4-1, the J gene TRBJ1-5; D not certain. V was shortened by 4 bases and J by 4 bases, with 8 bases between the two germline ends. The CDR3 covers 13 residues. Germline-derived CDR1 and CDR2 are MGHRA and YSYEKL. The CDR3 sequence: CASSLLSNQPQHF. DNA of the CDR3: TGCGCCAGCAGCCTTTTGAGTAATCAGCCCCAGCATTTT.

V gene TRBV12-5 combines with J gene TRBJ2-7, with unresolved D. The V gene's germline CDR1 is LGHNT and CDR2 FRNRAP. V was shortened by 1 base and J by 9 bases, with 10 bases between the two germline ends. This CDR3 contains 12 residues. As DNA, the CDR3 is TGTGCTAGTGGTTTGGGAGGTGGTGGGCAGTACTTC. Translating it yields CASGLGGGGQYF.

This clone was detected only a few times. The gene calls are TRBV2 and TRBJ1-6; 8 nucleotides agree with TRBD1. The CDR3 contains 13 residues. The germline V gene encodes CDR1 SNHLY and CDR2 FYNNEI. The CDR3 is CTTGTGRNSPLHF. The CDR3 nucleotides are TGTACAACGGGGACAGGTCGCAATTCACCCCTCCACTTT.

The rearrangement joins TRBV6-5 to TRBJ1-5; TRBD1 matches at 8 bases. Germline-derived CDR1 and CDR2 are MNHEY and SVGAGI. The CDR3 spans 14 residues. V gave up 6 bases and J gave up 6 bases; unmatched junction bases: 7. CDR3 DNA sequence: TGTGCCAGCAGCCCCGGACAGGGAGGTCAGCCCCAGCATTTT. Its translation is CASSPGQGGQPQHF.

The rearrangement links TRBV29-1 to TRBJ1-1; unclear D gene. Germline loops: CDR1 SQVTM, CDR2 ANQGSEA. This CDR3 has 12 amino acids. The germline V and J ends were trimmed by 6 bases and 0 bases, with 8 bases remaining between them. CDR3 in DNA: TGCAGCGTAAGGAGAATGAACACTGAAGCTTTCTTT. Its protein product is CSVRRMNTEAFF.

The rearrangement joins TRBV29-1 to TRBJ2-3, with a tentative D call TRBD2 (6 bases). CDR3 length: 13 residues. Trimming took 6 bases from V and 2 from J, leaving 12 bases between them. Germline CDR1 and CDR2: SQVTM and ANQGSEA. The CDR3 region is CSVRTKHTDTQYF. CDR3 DNA sequence: TGCAGCGTCCGGACTAAGCACACAGATACGCAGTATTTT.

The chain joins TRBV28 to TRBJ2-3; 8 positions agree with TRBD2. Germline CDR1 reads MDHEN; CDR2 reads SYDVKM. The V segment lost 5 bases and the J segment 0 bases; nucleotides outside the gene matches: 13. The CDR3 runs 18 residues. CDR3 region: CASSKPGVVAGSTDTQYF. CDR3 bases: TGTGCCAGCAGTAAACCCGGTGTGGTAGCGGGGAGCACAGATACGCAGTATTTT.

DNA for the CDR3: TGTGCCAGCTCACCACCGTCCCGGGGGGGCTCCTACGAGCAGTACTTC. Amino acids: CASSPPSRGGSYEQYF. The chain joins TRBV18 to TRBJ2-7; 8 bases agree with TRBD2. After removal of 0 bases from V and 0 bases from J, the junction contained 4 bases not matched to a gene. CDR1 is KGHSH and CDR2 is LQKENI in the germline V gene. The CDR3 is made up of 16 amino acids. Full variable domain (outside the CDR3, taken from reference TRBV18 and TRBJ2-7): NAGVMQNPRHLVRRRGQEARLRCSPMKGHSHVYWYRQLPEEGLKFMVYLQKENIIDESGMPKERFSAEFPKEGPSILRIQQVVRGDSAAYFCASSPPSRGGSYEQYFGPGTRLTVT.

The rearrangement joins TRBV27 to TRBJ1-6; D is undetermined. Trimming took 6 bases from V and 0 from J, leaving 3 bases between them. CDR1 is MNHEY and CDR2 is SMNVEV in the germline V gene (reference sequence). This CDR3 spans 13 amino acids. For the CDR3, the DNA is TGTGCCAGCAGCCTCTCCTATAATTCACCCCTCCACTTT. It translates to CASSLSYNSPLHF.

The chain links TRBV29-1 to TRBJ2-5, with D perhaps assigned TRBD1 or TRBD2 (5 bases each). Deletions cut 6 bases from V and 5 bases from J, with 19 bases between. The germline V gene has CDR1 SQVTM and CDR2 ANQGSEA. CDR3 length: 14 residues. CDR3 region: CSVARNLGVETQYF. The CDR3 bases are TGCAGCGTAGCGCGGAATTTGGGGGTGGAGACCCAGTACTTC.